This T cell receptor (beta chain) was found in a study of radiation and T cells in renal cell carcinoma. Time point indicated: baseline pretreatment blood. The treatment was: 15 Gy SBRT to primary tumor, nephrectomy 4 weeks later. Trimming removed 4 bases from V and 5 bases from J; junction bases left unmatched: 16. This CDR3 contains 17 residues. The protocol was immunoSEQ multiplex PCR, while the TCRdb copy is restricted to in-frame clones and leaves out a portion. The table records about 22,000 clones, approximately 80% of them present only once. The specimen was blood, collected from a patient whose treatment included radiotherapy and nephrectomy. V and J are TRBV23-1 and TRBJ2-5; TRBD2 matches at 7 bases. TRBV23-1 is placed among ORFs of uncertain function. This TCR was sampled from a man aged 55 to 70 with renal cell carcinoma. CDR3 in amino acids: CASSPTFREGGRETQYF. The CDR3 coding sequence is TGCGCCAGCAGTCCGACGTTCAGGGAGGGTGGGCGCGAGACCCAGTACTTC.